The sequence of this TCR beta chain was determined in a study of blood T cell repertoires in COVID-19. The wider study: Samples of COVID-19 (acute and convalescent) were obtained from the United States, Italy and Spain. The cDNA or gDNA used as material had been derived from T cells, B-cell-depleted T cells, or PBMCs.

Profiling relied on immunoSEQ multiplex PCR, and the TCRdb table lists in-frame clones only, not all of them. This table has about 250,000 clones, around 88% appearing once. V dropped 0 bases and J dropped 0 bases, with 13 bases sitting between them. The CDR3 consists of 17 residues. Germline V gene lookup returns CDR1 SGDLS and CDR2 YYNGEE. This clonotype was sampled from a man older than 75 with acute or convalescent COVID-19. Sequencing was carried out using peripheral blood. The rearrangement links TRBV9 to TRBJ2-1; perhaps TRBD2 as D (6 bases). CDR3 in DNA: TGTGCCAGCAGCGTAGGTGATTACGGGGGCTCCTACAATGAGCAGTTCTTC. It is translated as CASSVGDYGGSYNEQFF. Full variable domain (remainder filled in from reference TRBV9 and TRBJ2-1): DSGVTQTPKHLITATGQRVTLRCSPRSGDLSVYWYQQSLDQGLQFLIQYYNGEERAKGNILERFSAQQFPDLHSELNLSSLELGDSALYFCASSVGDYGGSYNEQFFGPGTRLTVL.